This entry concerns a single TCR beta chain. CDR3 length equals 15 residues. CDR1 is MNHEY and CDR2 is SVGAGI in the germline V gene. Trimming removed 6 bases at V and 0 bases at J, with 11 bases between. This specimen belongs to a study of shared clonotypes between healthy human individuals. For each subset, genomic DNA was distributed in equal portions over several immunoSEQ plates. In the authors' methods: Filtering differed since immunoSEQ provided only junctions, with no quality scores. Some clones are missing from TCRdb's copy, which holds only in-frame ones; the method was immunoSEQ multiplex PCR. V and J calls and clone size are copied from that table; D and trimming were computed from the DNA. The table has hundreds of thousands of clones, around 73% seen once.

The chain recombines TRBV6-5 with TRBJ2-2; possible D gene TRBD2, 6 bases. The receptor was derived from a woman aged 25 to 45 in good health. Sequences were obtained from memory CD4+ T cells sorted from blood. Subset of the sample: CD45RA-negative fraction. The CDR3 coding sequence is TGTGCCAGCAGACGGGGGAGCTCGAACACCGGGGAGCTGTTTTTT. Amino acids: CASRRGSSNTGELFF.